Sequencing of this T cell receptor (beta chain) was carried out in a study of control samples from healthy donors and cancer patients. Trimming removed 1 base from V and 1 base from J; junction bases left unmatched: 0. The CDR3 totals 16 residues. Germline CDR1 reads SNHLY; CDR2 reads FYNNEI. Sequencing was performed with immunoSEQ multiplex PCR; in TCRdb, only in-frame clones are kept and a portion is missing. Here the sample spans about 180,000 clones, 85% to 95% being singletons. Material for sequencing was blood. The V call is TRBV2, the J call TRBJ2-3; 12 nucleotides line up with TRBD2. The receptor was derived from a man aged 30 to 45 in good health. CDR3 nucleotide sequence: TGTGCCAGCAGTGAAGGGACTAGCGGGGGCACAGATACGCAGTATTTT. Residues: CASSEGTSGGTDTQYF.